The rows below give T cell receptor beta chains drawn from one sample of a study of blood T cell repertoires in COVID-19. Libraries were prepared by immunoSEQ multiplex PCR; TCRdb keeps only in-frame clonotypes and omits some of them. The top ten hold about 4.8% of the sample, which has under 45,000 clones, just over 85% seen once. Sequences were obtained from peripheral blood. These receptors originate from a man aged 35 to 55 with active COVID-19. CDR3s include the opening cysteine and the closing phenylalanine or tryptophan. D genes are given only for firm matches. Where a row states a size, it is once, few, many or the class of an expanded clone; other rows omit it.

d_call | clone_size | j_call | v_call | cdr3_nt | cdr3_aa
TRBD1 | . | TRBJ1-4 | TRBV18 | TGTGCCAGCTCACCGGACAGGGGTGAAAAACTGTTTTTT | CASSPDRGEKLFF
. | . | TRBJ2-3 | TRBV9 | TGTGCCAGCAGCGTAGATCTGAGCACAGATACGCAGTATTTT | CASSVDLSTDTQYF
TRBD1 | . | TRBJ1-1 | TRBV5-1 | TGCGCCAGCAGCTTAGGACAGGCAAGCACTGAAGCTTTCTTT | CASSLGQASTEAFF
. | . | TRBJ1-5 | TRBV7-2 | TGTGCCAGCAGCTCATCCGACACCTGGGAGCCCCAGCATTTT | CASSSSDTWEPQHF
. | . | TRBJ2-1 | TRBV9 | TGTGCCAGCAGCCCCCGGACTTACTCCTACAATGAGCAGTTCTTC | CASSPRTYSYNEQFF
TRBD1 | . | TRBJ1-6 | TRBV5-5 | TGTGCCAGCAGCCACCGAACCGGGACAGATAATTCACCCCTCCACTTT | CASSHRTGTDNSPLHF
. | . | TRBJ2-4 | TRBV11-2 | TGTGCCAGCACCCCCCAGCGTTACGTTAACATTCAGTACTTC | CASTPQRYVNIQYF
TRBD1 | . | TRBJ2-4 | TRBV2 | TGTGCCAGCAGTGGGGACAGGGGAAACATTCAGTACTTC | CASSGDRGNIQYF
TRBD2 | . | TRBJ2-3 | TRBV9 | TGTGCCAGCACCCACTCGAGGACAGCGGGAGATTCGGATACGCAGTATTTT | CASTHSRTAGDSDTQYF
TRBD2 | . | TRBJ2-2 | TRBV18 | TGTGCCAGCTCACCACGATCCCTAAGCGGGACCGCGAACACCGGGGAGCTGTTTTTT | CASSPRSLSGTANTGELFF
. | few | TRBJ1-2 | TRBV2 | TGTGCCAGCGCTAAGAGGACAGTGGGAGATGGCTACACCTTC | CASAKRTVGDGYTF
. | once | TRBJ1-5 | TRBV19 | TGTGCCAGTAGTGGGGGACGGGAGTCCGGGTCCAATTATCAGCCCCAGCATTTT | CASSGGRESGSNYQPQHF
. | . | TRBJ2-2 | TRBV19 | TGTGCCAGTAGTATTAACAGGAACACCGGGGAGCTGTTTTTT | CASSINRNTGELFF
TRBD2 | . | TRBJ2-7 | TRBV6-5 | TGTGCCAGCAGGGCCCTAGCGGGAGGTGGCGAGCAGTACTTC | CASRALAGGGEQYF
. | . | TRBJ2-4 | TRBV3-1/TRBV3-2 | TGTGCCAGCAGCCAAATCGGCGTGGCCCGGGGGAAAAACATTCAGTACTTC | CASSQIGVARGKNIQYF
. | . | TRBJ2-2 | TRBV5-6 | TGTGCCAGCAGCTTGGCAAGACTTAGAGCCACCGGGGAGCTGTTTTTT | CASSLARLRATGELFF
TRBD1 | . | TRBJ1-5 | TRBV29-1 | TGCAGCGTGCGGACAGGTAACAATCAGCCCCAGCATTTT | CSVRTGNNQPQHF
. | . | TRBJ1-1 | TRBV5-4 | TGTGCCAGCAGCCCCGGGACTTCAGGCATGAACACTGAAGCTTTCTTT | CASSPGTSGMNTEAFF
TRBD1 | . | TRBJ2-7 | TRBV28 | TGTGCCAGCAGTTTCCCGGTGGACAGGGACTCCTACGAGCAGTACTTC | CASSFPVDRDSYEQYF
TRBD1 | . | TRBJ2-7 | TRBV19 | TGTGCCAGTAGTACCGGGACAGGGTACTACGAGCAGTACTTC | CASSTGTGYYEQYF
TRBD2 | . | TRBJ2-1 | TRBV7-3 | TGTGCCAGCAGCTTGCTGGCGTGGGGGACTAGCGGGATCAATGAGCAGTTCTTC | CASSLLAWGTSGINEQFF